A selection of T cell receptor beta chains follows, all from one sample in a study of blood T cells in healthy people across ages. TCRdb reprocessed the 5' RACE reads with MiXCR, giving one entry per CDR3 protein. The data show 800,000 to 950,000 distinct CDR3 sequences, approximately 32% seen once. These data also formed part of another study, on T cells of mothers and their children.

Sequencing was done on a sample of blood. The receptor source for this set is a woman aged 40 to 49 in good health. The CDR3 runs from the conserved cysteine through the conserved F or W. Size is omitted from some rows. Given values are once, few, many or a class for expanded clones.

-	13	TRBV10-3	TRBJ2-1	CTISGQNHNEQFF
-	14	TRBV29-1	TRBJ1-5	CSVEGTTLNQPQHF
few	15	TRBV9	TRBJ1-1	CASSVGGWANTEAFF
few	14	TRBV7-8	TRBJ2-3	CASSLVAGGSPQYF
-	16	TRBV11-2	TRBJ2-7	CASRTTLGGATNEQYF
-	17	TRBV15	TRBJ2-3	CATSIEFRRGVADTQYF
many	13	TRBV28	TRBJ1-2	CASSSQGAGGYTF
many	16	TRBV7-2	TRBJ2-1	CASSLASSASYNEQFF
-	14	TRBV6-2/TRBV6-3	TRBJ2-3	CANSYSEATDTQYF
-	13	TRBV11-3	TRBJ2-1	CASSLGGSGEQFF
many	14	TRBV27	TRBJ2-7	CASSLTGTVYEQYF
-	13	TRBV7-6	TRBJ1-1	CASSFGQGAEAFF
-	16	TRBV30	TRBJ1-1	CAWSPSRTGIHTEAFF
few	14	TRBV28	TRBJ1-1	CASSKVDSGTEAFF
many	14	TRBV28	TRBJ1-6	CASSPSDRAPPLHF
many	15	TRBV7-2	TRBJ2-7	CASSLGGTGGYEQYF
few	16	TRBV28	TRBJ2-7	CASSFYPLAGKYEQYF
-	15	TRBV15	TRBJ1-4	CATSRDERDGEKLFF
-	15	TRBV7-2	-	CASSLGGGLNNEQYF
many	14	TRBV5-4	TRBJ2-5	CASASAIGQETQYF
-	16	TRBV4-1	TRBJ2-1	CASSQAVDATYNEQFF
few	15	TRBV12-3/TRBV12-4	TRBJ2-2	CASSRSGGMAGELFF
-	13	TRBV25-1	TRBJ2-5	CASSDWGQETQYF
-	15	TRBV20-1	TRBJ2-1	CSAPFRARRGNEQFF
few	13	TRBV6-6	TRBJ1-5	CASRSGQGDLQHF
-	19	TRBV9	TRBJ2-6	CASSVAPGTVSSGANVLTF
many	11	TRBV29-1	TRBJ2-5	CSGGGQETQYF
many	16	TRBV20-1	TRBJ2-1	CSARDMGLADDNEQFF
few	18	TRBV7-9	TRBJ1-1	CASSLGDSRARPNTEAFF
few	13	TRBV2	TRBJ1-6	CASSAGINSPLHF
many	14	TRBV5-1	TRBJ2-2	CASTDPSNTGELFF
-	15	TRBV5-5	TRBJ1-1	CASSRTGGDKTEAFF
few	14	TRBV5-1	TRBJ1-2	CASSRDSTDYGYTF
-	11	TRBV28	TRBJ1-4	CAGGPRHGLFF
-	13	TRBV7-9	TRBJ2-2	CAGGKQNTGELFF
once	15	TRBV28	TRBJ2-3	CASSFDLAETDTQYF
-	18	TRBV4-1	TRBJ2-3	CAGSQEGMDRAGTDTQYF
once	17	TRBV5-1	TRBJ2-1	CASSLARGTFSYNEQFF
once	13	TRBV5-1	TRBJ2-1	CASSLAGYNEQVF
-	13	TRBV29-1	TRBJ1-1	CSVEVDPGREAFF
-	10	TRBV24-1	TRBJ1-2	CATSRGGYTF
-	15	TRBV15	TRBJ1-2	CATSGRRGMGGGYTF
-	15	TRBV12-3/TRBV12-4	TRBJ1-6	CASSLRQRMGSPLHF
-	11	TRBV20-1	TRBJ1-2	CSEKGRGGYTF
-	14	TRBV12-3/TRBV12-4	TRBJ1-4	CASSPPQRGEKLFF
many	12	TRBV24-1	TRBJ2-1	CATKGSYNEQFF